This T cell receptor (beta chain) came from a study of cytomegalovirus exposure and HLA in healthy donors. Study conclusions and caveats: The TCR clusters that emerged in the first cohort tended, a later analysis found, to co-occur in the 120 or so validation repertoires. As confirmed in vitro, a few CMV-associated chains were specific for CMV antigens. It was 164 TCR beta chains that were listed as cytomegalovirus-associated. Generally TCR sequences proved uncommon, though certain public TCRs appeared in numerous donors.

This clone was counted once. Its target is not known. Generated by immunoSEQ multiplex PCR, the TCRdb table keeps only in-frame clones and is missing some. The table shows almost 75,000 clones, with around four fifths occurring only once. CDR1 SGHTA and CDR2 FQGNSA come from the germline V gene. This CDR3 is built from 13 residues. The V gene lost 5 bases and the J gene lost 9 bases, with 14 bases spanning the gap. This receptor was obtained from a man aged 25 to 45 in good health and CMV-seronegative. The chain joins TRBV7-2 to TRBJ1-5; tentative D call: TRBD1 (6 bases). Material: PBMCs. CDR3 protein: CASSLRGGAPQHF. The CDR3, as DNA: TGTGCCAGCAGCCTCAGGGGAGGGGCGCCCCAGCATTTT.